In this sample, the clone carrying this T cell receptor (beta chain) turned up a few times. This CDR3 is built from 16 residues. The data belong to a study of blood T cell repertoires in COVID-19. Study-level background: Acute and convalescent COVID-19 samples came from the United States, Italy and Spain. Sources were T cells, B-cell-depleted T cells, or PBMCs; the material itself was cDNA or gDNA.

Original methodology: Nucleated cell counts were estimated from reference gene primer amplification. Clones were sequenced by immunoSEQ multiplex PCR, and TCRdb holds only the in-frame ones, with some missing. The DNA was the basis for D and trimming; V, J and clone size are from that table. The data contain 150,000 or so clones, 80% to 90% of them seen just once; the ten biggest clones take up around 6.1%. The chain joins TRBV21-1 to TRBJ1-1. TRBV21-1 is annotated as a pseudogene. Input material: peripheral blood. The sequence came from a man at least 80 years old with acute or convalescent COVID-19. The CDR3 reads CASSKYYTEGNTEAFF. The CDR3 coding sequence is TGTGCCAGCAGCAAATACTACACAGAGGGGAACACTGAAGCTTTCTTT.